The text below deals with one TCR beta chain. These data belong to a study of shared clonotypes between healthy human individuals. The input for sorted-subset replicate PCRs was approximately 210 ng DNA, tens of thousands of T cell genomes. The assay was immunoSEQ multiplex PCR, and TCRdb's table has in-frame clones only and misses some. Of 2 million to 2.5 million clones listed, approximately 96% are singletons. Germline V gene sequence: CDR1 SGHRS, CDR2 YFSETQ. The CDR3 runs 14 residues. V was clipped by 4 bases and J by 4 bases, with 14 bases between them. Input material: naive CD4+ T cells sorted from blood. Noted subset: CD45RA+ positively selected. The rearrangement joins TRBV5-1 to TRBJ1-1, with unresolved D. The clonotype originates from a man aged 18 to 30 in good health. CDR3 sequence (DNA): TGCGCCAGCAGCGTTGGGAAATTGGGCACTGAAGCTTTCTTT. Its protein is CASSVGKLGTEAFF. Full variable domain (outside the CDR3, taken from reference TRBV5-1 and TRBJ1-1): KAGVTQTPRYLIKTRGQQVTLSCSPISGHRSVSWYQQTPGQGLQFLFEYFSETQRNKGNFPGRFSGRQFSNSRSEMNVSTLELGDSALYLCASSVGKLGTEAFFGQGTRLTVV.